This record looks at one TCR beta chain sequence and its context. Its target is unknown. Overlapping HIV-1 Gag 15-mer peptides at approximately 0.96 ug per peptide per mL were used. Sorted nonresponding memory CD4+ T cells were CD40L-negative, CD69-negative, CD45RO-high. The data originate from a study of persistence of HIV-infected CD4 T cells. Overall study results and limits: TCRbeta richness was lower in CMV- and Gag-responding cells than in anti-CD3/anti-CD28-responding cells.

Germline CDR1 KGHSH, CDR2 LQKENI. This CDR3 comprises 16 residues. Trimming removed 0 bases at V and 3 bases at J, with 9 bases between. Sequencing used immunoSEQ version 4 in survey mode. Assay: immunoSEQ multiplex PCR; the TCRdb copy retains only in-frame clones and omits some. The sample consists of about 40,000 clones, 70% to 80% of them appearing once. The sequence came from an adult man with HIV who was CMV-seropositive. Sequencing used CD4+ T cells sorted from PBMCs after approximately 19-hour stimulation, obtained from a patient who received antiretroviral therapy. This rearrangement joins TRBV18 to TRBJ1-6; D might be TRBD1 (6 bases). CDR3 amino acids: CASSPPGRGYNSPLHF. The CDR3 coding sequence is TGTGCCAGCTCACCACCCGGCAGGGGCTATAATTCACCCCTCCACTTT.